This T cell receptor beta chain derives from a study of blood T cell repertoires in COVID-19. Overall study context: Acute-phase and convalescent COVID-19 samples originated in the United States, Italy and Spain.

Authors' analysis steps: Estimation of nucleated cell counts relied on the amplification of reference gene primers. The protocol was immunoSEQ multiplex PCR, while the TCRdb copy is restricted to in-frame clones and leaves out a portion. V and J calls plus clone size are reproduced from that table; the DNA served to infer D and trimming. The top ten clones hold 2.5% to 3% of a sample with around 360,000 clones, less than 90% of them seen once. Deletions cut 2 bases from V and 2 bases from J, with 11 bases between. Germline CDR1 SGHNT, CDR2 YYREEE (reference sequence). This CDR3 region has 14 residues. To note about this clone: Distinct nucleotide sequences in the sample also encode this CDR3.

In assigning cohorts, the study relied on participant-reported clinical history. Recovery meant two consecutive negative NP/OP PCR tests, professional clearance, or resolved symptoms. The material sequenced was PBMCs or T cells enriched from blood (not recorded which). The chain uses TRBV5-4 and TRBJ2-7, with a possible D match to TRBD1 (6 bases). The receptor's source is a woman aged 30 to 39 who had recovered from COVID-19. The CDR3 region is CASSLDRTTYEQYF. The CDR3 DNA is TGTGCCAGCAGCTTAGACAGGACAACCTACGAGCAGTACTTC. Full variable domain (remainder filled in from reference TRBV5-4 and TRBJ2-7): ETGVTQSPTHLIKTRGQQVTLRCSSQSGHNTVSWYQQALGQGPQFIFQYYREEENGRGNFPPRFSGLQFPNYSSELNVNALELDDSALYLCASSLDRTTYEQYFGPGTRLTVT.